Listed below are T cell receptor beta chains from one sample, sequenced in a study of blood T cell repertoires in COVID-19. Assay used: immunoSEQ multiplex PCR; TCRdb lists only in-frame clones, some missing. Of 120,000 to 150,000 clones in the sample, about 86% were seen once. The sequenced material came from peripheral blood. Receptor source: a woman aged 60-75 years with acute or convalescent COVID-19. The CDR3 runs from the conserved cysteine through the conserved F or W. D genes are given only for firm matches. Not every row has a clone size; where given, it reads once, few, many or a size class.

v_call: TRBV10-3; j_call: TRBJ2-7; d_call: -; clone_size: -; cdr3_nt: TGTGCCGCGTCCCGACAGATCGATTCCTACGAGCAGTACTTC; cdr3_aa: CAASRQIDSYEQYF
v_call: TRBV3-1/TRBV3-2; j_call: TRBJ1-2; d_call: TRBD1; clone_size: medium-sized; cdr3_nt: TGTGCCAGCAGCCCTGGACAGGGATATGGCTACACCTTC; cdr3_aa: CASSPGQGYGYTF
v_call: TRBV6-2/TRBV6-3; j_call: TRBJ1-1; d_call: -; clone_size: -; cdr3_nt: TGTGCCAGCAGTCGGGGGAACACTGAAGCTTTCTTT; cdr3_aa: CASSRGNTEAFF
v_call: TRBV29-1; j_call: TRBJ1-2; d_call: TRBD1; clone_size: -; cdr3_nt: TGCAGCGTTGCAGGGGGCGGTGGATGGGGCTACACCTTC; cdr3_aa: CSVAGGGGWGYTF
v_call: TRBV6-5; j_call: TRBJ2-5; d_call: -; clone_size: few; cdr3_nt: TGTGCCAGCAGTTACACGCCTGAGGCCCTGGGGACCCAGTACTTC; cdr3_aa: CASSYTPEALGTQYF
v_call: TRBV4-2; j_call: TRBJ2-1; d_call: TRBD1; clone_size: -; cdr3_nt: TGTGCCAGCAGCCAAGAGGACAGGAACTCCTACAATGAGCAGTTCTTC; cdr3_aa: CASSQEDRNSYNEQFF
v_call: TRBV3-1/TRBV3-2; j_call: TRBJ2-7; d_call: TRBD1; clone_size: -; cdr3_nt: TGTGCCAGCAGCCAATCGCCGGGACAGGGCCACGAGCAGTACTTC; cdr3_aa: CASSQSPGQGHEQYF
v_call: TRBV25-1; j_call: TRBJ2-3; d_call: -; clone_size: -; cdr3_nt: TGTGCCAGCAGAGGAGGAGATACGCAGTATTTT; cdr3_aa: CASRGGDTQYF
v_call: TRBV11-2; j_call: TRBJ2-5; d_call: TRBD1; clone_size: -; cdr3_nt: TGTGCCAGCAGCCTTCGTGGGACAGTCCAAGAGACCCAGTACTTC; cdr3_aa: CASSLRGTVQETQYF
v_call: TRBV20-1; j_call: TRBJ2-3; d_call: TRBD2; clone_size: -; cdr3_nt: TGCAGTGCTAGTGGGGGGAACGCTAGCGGATCGATTATTCCTAGCACAGATACGCAGTATTTT; cdr3_aa: CSASGGNASGSIIPSTDTQYF
v_call: TRBV6-4; j_call: TRBJ2-6; d_call: -; clone_size: -; cdr3_nt: TGTGCCAGCAGTGTAGATGGCTCTGGGGCCAACGTCCTGACTTTC; cdr3_aa: CASSVDGSGANVLTF
v_call: TRBV3-1/TRBV3-2; j_call: TRBJ1-2; d_call: TRBD1; clone_size: -; cdr3_nt: TGTGCCAGCAGCCAAGCTGGGACAGGGAATGGCTACACCTTC; cdr3_aa: CASSQAGTGNGYTF
v_call: TRBV2; j_call: TRBJ1-1; d_call: -; clone_size: -; cdr3_nt: TGTGCCAGCAGTTGGACACCGAACACTGAAGCTTTCTTT; cdr3_aa: CASSWTPNTEAFF
v_call: TRBV7-8; j_call: TRBJ1-2; d_call: -; clone_size: -; cdr3_nt: TGTGCCAGCAGCTTAGCCGGGAACTATGGCTACACCTTC; cdr3_aa: CASSLAGNYGYTF
v_call: TRBV7-9; j_call: TRBJ2-7; d_call: TRBD1; clone_size: -; cdr3_nt: TGTGCCAGCAGCTTAGAGGGACACTGGACAGGGCCGCGGGAGCAGTACTTC; cdr3_aa: CASSLEGHWTGPREQYF
v_call: TRBV11-3; j_call: TRBJ2-7; d_call: TRBD2; clone_size: -; cdr3_nt: TGTGCCAGCAGCGTTTCTAGCGGGGGGGGTTACGAGCAGTACTTC; cdr3_aa: CASSVSSGGGYEQYF
v_call: TRBV15; j_call: TRBJ1-5; d_call: -; clone_size: -; cdr3_nt: TGTGCCACCAGCAGAGATCCCGGTGGCAATCAGCCCCAGCATTTT; cdr3_aa: CATSRDPGGNQPQHF
v_call: TRBV7-2; j_call: TRBJ2-7; d_call: TRBD1; clone_size: -; cdr3_nt: TGTGCCAGCAGATTGGACAGGGGGGCCTACGAGCAGTACTTC; cdr3_aa: CASRLDRGAYEQYF
v_call: TRBV3-1/TRBV3-2; j_call: TRBJ1-2; d_call: -; clone_size: -; cdr3_nt: TGTGCCAGCAGCCAAGCGTTAAGAACAAACTATGGCTACACCTTC; cdr3_aa: CASSQALRTNYGYTF